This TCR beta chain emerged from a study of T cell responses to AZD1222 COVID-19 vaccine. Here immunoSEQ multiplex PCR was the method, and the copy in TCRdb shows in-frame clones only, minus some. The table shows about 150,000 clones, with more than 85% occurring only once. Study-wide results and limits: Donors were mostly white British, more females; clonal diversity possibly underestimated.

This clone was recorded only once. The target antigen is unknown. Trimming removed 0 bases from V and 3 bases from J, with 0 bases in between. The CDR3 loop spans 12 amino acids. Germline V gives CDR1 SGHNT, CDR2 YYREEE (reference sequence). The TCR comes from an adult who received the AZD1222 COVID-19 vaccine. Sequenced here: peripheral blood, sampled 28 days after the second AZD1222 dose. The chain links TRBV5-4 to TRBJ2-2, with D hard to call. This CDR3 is CASSLDTGELFF. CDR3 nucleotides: TGTGCCAGCAGCTTGGACACCGGGGAGCTGTTTTTT.